This passage covers 12 T cell receptor beta chains from one sample sequenced in a study of T-cell memory formation after mild COVID-19. TCRdb reprocessed the 5' RACE reads with MiXCR, giving one entry per CDR3 protein. The sample includes roughly 620,000 distinct CDR3 sequences, about a sixth of them seen just once. Sequencing was performed on PBMCs or a T cell subset sorted from them (not recorded which). These receptors all come from an adult woman who had mild COVID-19 (a few samples of this study predate the infection). Cell type and time point are not known.

The chain combines TRBV6-1 with TRBJ2-1; D tentatively fits TRBD1 or TRBD2 (6 bases each). Per germline, CDR1 MNHNS and CDR2 SASEGT. Deletions cut 4 bases from V and 7 bases from J, with 14 bases between. The CDR3 has 14 amino acids. CDR3 residues: CASSVGGLVNEQFF. CDR3 nucleotide sequence: TGTGCCAGCAGTGTTGGGGGGCTGGTGAATGAGCAGTTCTTC.

The gene calls are TRBV7-9 and TRBJ1-2; TRBD1 agrees at 9 bases. Per the germline V gene, CDR1 is SEHNR and CDR2 is FQNEAQ (reference sequence). Trimming took 5 bases from V and 8 from J; bases not matched to a gene: 21. This CDR3 region has 18 residues. This CDR3 reads CASSPFGTGGVGVNGYTF. The CDR3 bases are TGTGCCAGCAGCCCCTTCGGTACAGGGGGCGTAGGAGTCAACGGCTACACCTTC.

This clonotype was seen a few times. This chain uses TRBV7-9 with TRBJ1-1; D gene unclear. The CDR3 length is 14 residues. The ends were cut back, 4 bases at V and 6 bases at J, with 15 bases in the middle. Per the germline V gene, CDR1 is SEHNR and CDR2 is FQNEAQ (reference sequence). The CDR3 DNA reads TGTGCCAGCAGCTGGTCAGTTAGTAAGCCTGAAGCTTTCTTT. The encoded protein is CASSWSVSKPEAFF.

Many counts were recorded for this clonotype. For the CDR3, the DNA is TGTGCCACCGCGGGAGGGCGAGAGACCCAGTACTTC. Protein: CATAGGRETQYF. The chain uses TRBV6-5 and TRBJ2-5; 9 nucleotides align to TRBD2. V lost 10 bases, J lost 4 bases, and 4 bases stayed unmatched. This CDR3 contains 12 residues. Germline lookup yields CDR1 MNHEY and CDR2 SVGAGI.

The chain has TRBV15 and TRBJ2-1; D ambiguous. Germline V lookup: CDR1 LNHNV, CDR2 YYDKDF (reference sequence). CDR3 length: 15 amino acids. The V end was cut by 8 bases, the J end by 0 bases, with 14 bases between. CDR3 loop: CATSRLTNSYNEQFF. As DNA, the CDR3 is TGTGCCACCTCGAGACTCACTAACTCCTACAATGAGCAGTTCTTC.

The genes are TRBV6-2 or TRBV6-3 and TRBJ2-6; D remains unclear. The CDR3 is 15 amino acids. Looked up from germline, CDR1 is MNHEY and CDR2 is SVGEGT. The ends were cut back, 5 bases at V and 0 bases at J, with 8 bases in the middle. CDR3 bases: TGTGCCAGCAGTGCTCAGCTCTCTGGGGCCAACGTCCTGACTTTC. As protein: CASSAQLSGANVLTF.

Here the CDR3 reads CASSLLGPGELFF. For the CDR3, the DNA is TGTGCCAGCAGCTTACTAGGGCCCGGGGAGCTGTTTTTT. The chain uses TRBV7-8 and TRBJ2-2, with D hard to call. Germline V gene sequence: CDR1 SGHVS, CDR2 FQNEAQ. CDR3 length equals 13 residues. V was pared by 2 bases and J by 6 bases, with 7 bases between. Full variable domain (outside the CDR3, taken from reference TRBV7-8 and TRBJ2-2): GAGVSQSPRYKVAKRGQDVALRCDPISGHVSLFWYQQALGQGPEFLTYFQNEAQLDKSGLPSDRFFAERPEGSVSTLKIQRTQQEDSAVYLCASSLLGPGELFFGEGSRLTVL.

V usage is TRBV5-5 and J usage is TRBJ2-3; D perhaps matches TRBD2 (6 bases). Germline V gene data show CDR1 as SGHKS and CDR2 as YYEKEE (reference sequence). Between the trimmed V and J ends, which lost 2 bases and 6 bases, there was a span of 16 bases. The CDR3 runs to 15 residues. As DNA, the CDR3 is TGTGCCAGCAGCTTTGGATGGAGGGAAGCGGATACGCAGTATTTT. Protein product: CASSFGWREADTQYF.

The J gene is TRBJ2-7, the V gene TRBV7-2; 10 bases agree with TRBD2. CDR3 length: 15 amino acids. Germline V gene lookup returns CDR1 SGHTA and CDR2 FQGNSA. Germline trimming cut 5 bases from V and 2 bases from J; bases unmatched to any gene: 6. This CDR3 is CASSPRAGGTYEQYF. DNA for the CDR3: TGTGCCAGCAGCCCCCGAGCGGGAGGGACCTACGAGCAGTACTTC.

This clonotype was counted between two and nine times. This chain joins TRBV20-1 and TRBJ2-1; 8 bases agree with TRBD2. J was trimmed by 9 bases and V by 5 bases; bases with no gene match: 9. Germline CDR1 and CDR2: DFQATT and SNEGSKA (reference sequence). This CDR3 spans 13 amino acids. The CDR3 region is CSAVAGRRGEQFF. The CDR3 DNA is TGCAGTGCTGTAGCGGGGAGACGGGGTGAGCAGTTCTTC.

This clonotype has only a few counts. CDR3 amino acids: CSVEETRGELFF. The CDR3 DNA follows: TGCAGCGTTGAAGAGACTAGGGGGGAGCTGTTTTTT. This chain links TRBV29-1 with TRBJ2-2, with D maybe TRBD2 (6 bases). V lost 0 bases and J 8 bases, leaving 7 bases between the germline ends. CDR1 and CDR2 from the germline V gene are SQVTM and ANQGSEA. The CDR3 consists of 12 residues.

This clonotype was counted between two and nine times. This rearrangement joins TRBV20-1 to TRBJ2-7; TRBD1 is a possible D gene (6 bases). Germline loops: CDR1 DFQATT, CDR2 SNEGSKA (reference sequence). The CDR3 contains 13 residues. V lost 0 bases and J lost 5, with 11 bases in between. The CDR3 loop is CSARDLRGHEQYF. CDR3 DNA sequence: TGCAGTGCTAGAGACCTCAGGGGCCACGAGCAGTACTTC.